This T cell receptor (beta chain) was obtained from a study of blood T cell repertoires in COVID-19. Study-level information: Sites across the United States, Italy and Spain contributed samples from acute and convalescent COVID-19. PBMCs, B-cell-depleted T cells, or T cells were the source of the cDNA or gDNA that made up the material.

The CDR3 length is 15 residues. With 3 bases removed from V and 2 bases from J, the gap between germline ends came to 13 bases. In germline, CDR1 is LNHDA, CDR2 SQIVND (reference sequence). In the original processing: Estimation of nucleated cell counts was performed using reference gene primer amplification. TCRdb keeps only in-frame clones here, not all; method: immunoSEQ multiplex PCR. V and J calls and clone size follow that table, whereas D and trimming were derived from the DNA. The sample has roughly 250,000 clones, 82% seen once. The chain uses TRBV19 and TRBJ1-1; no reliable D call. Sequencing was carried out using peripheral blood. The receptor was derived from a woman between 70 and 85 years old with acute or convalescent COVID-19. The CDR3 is CASSMGRSVNTEAFF. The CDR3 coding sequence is TGTGCCAGTAGTATGGGGAGGTCTGTTAACACTGAAGCTTTCTTT. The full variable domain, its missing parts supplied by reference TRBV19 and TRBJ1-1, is DGGITQSPKYLFRKEGQNVTLSCEQNLNHDAMYWYRQDPGQGLRLIYYSQIVNDFQKGDIAEGYSVSREKKESFPLTVTSAQKNPTAFYLCASSMGRSVNTEAFFGQGTRLTVV.